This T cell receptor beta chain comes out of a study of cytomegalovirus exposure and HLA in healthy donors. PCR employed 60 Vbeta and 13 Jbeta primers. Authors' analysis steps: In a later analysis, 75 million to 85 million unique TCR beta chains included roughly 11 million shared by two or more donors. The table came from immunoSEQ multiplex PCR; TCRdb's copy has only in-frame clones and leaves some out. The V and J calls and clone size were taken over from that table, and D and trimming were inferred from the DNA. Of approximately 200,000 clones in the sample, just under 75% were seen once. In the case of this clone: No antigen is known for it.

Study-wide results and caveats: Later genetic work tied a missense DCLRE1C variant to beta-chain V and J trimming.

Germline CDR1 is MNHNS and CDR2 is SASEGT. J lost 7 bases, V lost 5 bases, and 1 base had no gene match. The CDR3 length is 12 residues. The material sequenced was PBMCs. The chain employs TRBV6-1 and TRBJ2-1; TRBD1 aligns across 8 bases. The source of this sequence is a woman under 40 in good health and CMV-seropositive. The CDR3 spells CASSWDRNEQFF. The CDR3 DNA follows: TGTGCCAGCAGTTGGGACAGGAATGAGCAGTTCTTC.